The present T cell receptor beta chain was sequenced within a study of esophageal squamous cell carcinoma under preoperative chemotherapy. Time point here: before preoperative PTX-NDP chemotherapy. Trimming took 7 bases from V and 3 from J, leaving 7 bases between them. Germline assignment: CDR1 MNHNS and CDR2 SASEGT. The CDR3 runs 12 residues. By sample share, this clonotype is medium-sized. MiXCR was run by TCRdb on the PCR reads, yielding one entry per CDR3 protein. The profile shows 10,000 to 15,000 distinct CDR3 sequences, roughly half of them singletons. The rearrangement joins TRBV6-1 to TRBJ2-1; no definite D call. This receptor was taken from a human donor with esophageal squamous cell carcinoma. The donor label of this sample is uncertain. The biological material was taken from a patient given preoperative chemotherapy. This chain's CDR3 is CASTEHYNEQFF. The CDR3 bases are TGTGCCAGCACCGAGCACTACAATGAGCAGTTCTTC.